Sequencing of this T cell receptor (beta chain) was carried out in a study of OX40 agonist ivuxolimab in advanced cancers. In the study overall: Partial responses, seen in three patients, involved one hepatocellular carcinoma and two cutaneous melanomas.

This clone appeared a single time. The V and J ends lost 2 bases and 3 bases respectively, with 10 bases between them. CDR3 length equals 14 residues. CDR1 SNHLY and CDR2 FYNNEI come from the germline V gene. This table comes from immunoSEQ multiplex PCR, and its TCRdb copy is limited to in-frame clones, with some not included. The sample contains 55,000 to 65,000 clones, about 85% of which appear only once. The V call is TRBV2, the J call TRBJ1-1; D is perhaps TRBD1 (5 bases). This TCR derives from an adult with an advanced solid tumor such as melanoma, head and neck, liver or kidney cancer. Sequenced material: CD4+ or CD8+ T cells sorted from blood, taken in a trial of the OX40 agonist ivuxolimab. CDR3 DNA sequence: TGTGCCAGCAGTGAACAGGGAGGGGACACTGAAGCTTTCTTT. Its protein is CASSEQGGDTEAFF.